This T cell receptor (beta chain) was obtained from a study of cytomegalovirus exposure and HLA in healthy donors. CDR1 and CDR2 from the germline V gene are SGHNT and YENEEA. The CDR3 sequence is 14 residues long. V gave up 3 bases and J gave up 0 bases, with 8 bases separating them. PCR used 60 Vbeta primers and 13 Jbeta primers. Repertoires were generated with immunoSEQ multiplex PCR, while TCRdb's copy carries only in-frame clones and drops some. This sample has 170,000 or so clones, with 78% found just once. V is TRBV11-3 and J is TRBJ1-1; no clear D. The source is a woman in her forties or fifties in good health and CMV-seropositive. Input material: PBMCs. CDR3 sequence (DNA): TGTGCCAGCAGCTTTTTGCGTTTGAACACTGAAGCTTTCTTT. It codes for CASSFLRLNTEAFF.